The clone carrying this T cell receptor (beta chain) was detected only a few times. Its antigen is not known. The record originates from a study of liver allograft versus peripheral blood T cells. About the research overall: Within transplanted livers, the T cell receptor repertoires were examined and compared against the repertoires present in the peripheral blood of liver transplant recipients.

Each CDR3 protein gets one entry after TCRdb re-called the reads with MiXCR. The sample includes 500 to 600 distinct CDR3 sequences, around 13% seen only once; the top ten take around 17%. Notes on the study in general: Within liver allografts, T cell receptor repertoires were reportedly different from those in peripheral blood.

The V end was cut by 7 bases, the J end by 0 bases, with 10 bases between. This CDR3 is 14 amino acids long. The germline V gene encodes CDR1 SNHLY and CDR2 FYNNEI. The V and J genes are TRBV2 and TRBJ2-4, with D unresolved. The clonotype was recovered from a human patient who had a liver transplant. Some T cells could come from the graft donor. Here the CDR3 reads CASTIRLAKNIQYF. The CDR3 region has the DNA TGTGCCAGCACGATTAGACTAGCCAAAAACATTCAGTACTTC.